This is a list of T cell receptor beta chains from one sample in a study of cytomegalovirus exposure and HLA in healthy donors. TCRdb keeps only in-frame clones here, not all; method: immunoSEQ multiplex PCR. In the table there are about 160,000 clones, about 77% of which are singletons. Sequenced sample: PBMCs. The source is a male donor in good health and CMV-seropositive. Each CDR3 is given with its conserved first and last residue. D genes are given only for firm matches. Clone size appears in some rows only: once, few, many, or a class for an expanded clone.

TRBJ2-7	few	TRBV6-5	TRBD1	CASSYSGGTGTYEQYF	TGTGCCAGCAGTTACTCGGGTGGGACAGGTACCTACGAGCAGTACTTC
TRBJ2-3	-	TRBV9	TRBD2	CASSLSGGPPDTQYF	TGTGCCAGCAGTCTTAGCGGGGGGCCCCCAGATACGCAGTATTTT
TRBJ2-6	-	TRBV7-2	TRBD2	CAKSGASGGANVLTF	TGTGCCAAGAGCGGGGCCTCGGGGGGGGCCAACGTCCTGACTTTC
TRBJ2-3	-	TRBV6-5	-	CASSYLGAAAGDTQYF	TGTGCCAGCAGTTACCTTGGCGCGGCGGCCGGCGATACGCAGTATTTT
TRBJ2-6	-	TRBV5-1	TRBD1	CASSLTGQGAGANVLTF	TGCGCCAGCAGCTTGACAGGACAGGGTGCTGGGGCCAACGTCCTGACTTTC
TRBJ1-4	-	TRBV19	-	CASSSRFATNEKLFF	TGTGCCAGTAGTTCGCGGTTTGCAACTAATGAAAAACTGTTTTTT
TRBJ1-2	-	TRBV2	-	CASSENKGGTRGYTF	TGTGCCAGCAGTGAGAACAAGGGAGGGACCCGGGGCTACACCTTC
TRBJ2-3	-	TRBV6-5	-	CASSSSGSWGTDTQYF	TGTGCCAGCAGTTCATCCGGGAGCTGGGGCACAGATACGCAGTATTTT
TRBJ2-7	-	TRBV6-1	TRBD1	CASSRTGDSYEQYF	TGTGCCAGCAGTAGGACAGGGGACTCCTACGAGCAGTACTTC
TRBJ2-3	-	TRBV23-1	-	CASSQLFSQGLTDTQYF	TGCGCCAGCAGTCAATTGTTTAGTCAGGGGCTCACAGATACGCAGTATTTT
TRBJ1-2	-	TRBV30	-	CACDGTKGYTF	TGTGCCTGCGATGGGACAAAGGGCTACACCTTC
TRBJ2-5	-	TRBV6-1	-	CASGLAGTEETQYF	TGTGCCAGCGGGTTAGCGGGGACAGAAGAGACCCAGTACTTC
TRBJ1-3	-	TRBV30	-	CAWRDTQPISGNTIYF	TGTGCCTGGAGAGACACACAGCCAATCTCTGGAAACACCATATATTTT
TRBJ2-5	-	TRBV2	TRBD2	CASMRTSGGPGETQYF	TGTGCCAGCATGAGGACTAGCGGGGGACCCGGTGAGACCCAGTACTTC
TRBJ2-7	-	TRBV6-5	-	CASTGYEQYF	TGTGCCAGCACAGGGTACGAGCAGTACTTC
TRBJ2-2	-	TRBV2	TRBD1	CASSVRDSSTGELFF	TGTGCCAGCAGTGTACGGGACAGTTCGACCGGGGAGCTGTTTTTT
TRBJ1-2	-	TRBV11-2	TRBD1	CASSSTGTGDSYGYTF	TGTGCCAGCAGCTCAACCGGGACAGGGGACAGCTATGGCTACACCTTC
TRBJ2-3	-	TRBV30	-	CAWDAVSRPQYF	TGTGCCTGGGATGCTGTCAGTCGTCCGCAGTATTTT
TRBJ1-1	-	TRBV7-9	-	CASSLRGGTEAFF	TGTGCCAGCAGCTTAAGAGGGGGCACTGAAGCTTTCTTT
TRBJ2-2	-	TRBV5-1	TRBD2	CASRPQAGGTGELFF	TGCGCCAGCAGACCGCAAGCGGGGGGCACCGGGGAGCTGTTTTTT
TRBJ2-5	-	TRBV7-2	-	CASSSRSRGAAGETQYF	TGTGCCAGCAGCTCTCGGTCCAGGGGGGCGGCGGGGGAGACCCAGTACTTC
TRBJ2-7	-	TRBV19	-	CASSWGNEQYF	TGTGCCAGTAGTTGGGGCAACGAGCAGTACTTC
TRBJ2-1	-	TRBV5-1	-	CASSPQGGNNEQFF	TGCGCCAGCAGCCCCCAGGGGGGAAACAATGAGCAGTTCTTC
TRBJ2-7	few	TRBV7-9	TRBD2	CASGTSGEQYF	TGTGCCAGCGGGACTAGCGGCGAGCAGTACTTC
TRBJ2-2	-	TRBV5-1	TRBD2	CASSGGLADAGYDTGELFF	TGCGCCAGCAGCGGAGGACTAGCGGACGCCGGGTATGACACCGGGGAGCTGTTTTTT
TRBJ2-7	-	TRBV19	-	CASSIGSQGSYEQYF	TGTGCCAGTAGTATAGGATCGCAGGGGAGCTACGAGCAGTACTTC